This T cell receptor beta chain was found in a study of T cell responses to AZD1222 COVID-19 vaccine. The method was immunoSEQ multiplex PCR; TCRdb's version includes in-frame clones alone and lacks a portion of them. The data contain 140,000 or so clones, about 86% of them seen just once; the ten biggest clones take up approximately 3.5%. On this clone: Its antigen remains unknown.

Study observations and caveats: Repertoires were collected only later (after the peak T cell response had occurred). Two AZD1222 doses significantly raised spike-specific TCR breadth and depth over controls.

This CDR3 region has 14 residues. Per germline, CDR1 ENHRY and CDR2 SYGVKD. Trimming took 5 bases from V and 9 from J; bases not matched to a gene: 7. This chain uses TRBV10-3 with TRBJ2-2; 9 nucleotides align to TRBD1. Sample: peripheral blood, taken on day 0 of AZD1222 vaccination. The TCR sequence derives from an adult in good health. The CDR3 DNA reads TGTGCCATCAGTCCCGGGACAGGGTCCTGGGAGCTGTTTTTT. It is translated as CAISPGTGSWELFF.